The sequence of this TCR beta chain was determined in a study of control samples from healthy donors and cancer patients. The method was immunoSEQ multiplex PCR; TCRdb's version includes in-frame clones alone and lacks a portion of them. The sample records more than 120,000 clones, approximately 92% being singletons. This CDR3 comprises 9 residues. V was clipped by 9 bases and J by 4 bases, with 3 bases between them. The germline gives CDR1 SGHTS, CDR2 YDEGEE. This clone was seen once. Sequenced input: blood. This rearrangement joins TRBV5-8 to TRBJ2-3, with D unclear. The sequence was obtained from a man aged 25-45 years in good health. CDR3 amino acids: CATSDTQYF. The CDR3 DNA follows: TGTGCCACCTCAGATACGCAGTATTTT.